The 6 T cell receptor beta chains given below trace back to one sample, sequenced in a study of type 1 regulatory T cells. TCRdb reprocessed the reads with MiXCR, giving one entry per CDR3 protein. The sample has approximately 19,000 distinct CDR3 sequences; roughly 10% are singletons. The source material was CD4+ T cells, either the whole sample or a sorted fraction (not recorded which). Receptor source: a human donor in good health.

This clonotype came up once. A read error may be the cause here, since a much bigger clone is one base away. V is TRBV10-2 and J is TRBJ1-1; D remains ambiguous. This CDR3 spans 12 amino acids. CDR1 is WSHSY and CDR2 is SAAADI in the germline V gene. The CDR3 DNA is TGCGCCAGTCGTTACATGAACACTGAAACTTTCTTT. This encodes CASRYMNTETFF.

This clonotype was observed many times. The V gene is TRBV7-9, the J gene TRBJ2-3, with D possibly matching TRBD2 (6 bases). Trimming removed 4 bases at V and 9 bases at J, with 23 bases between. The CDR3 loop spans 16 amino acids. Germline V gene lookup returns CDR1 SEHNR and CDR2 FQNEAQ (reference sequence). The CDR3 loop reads CASSSREASPGGTQYF. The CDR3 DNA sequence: TGTGCCAGCAGCTCCAGGGAGGCCTCGCCCGGCGGCACGCAGTATTTT.

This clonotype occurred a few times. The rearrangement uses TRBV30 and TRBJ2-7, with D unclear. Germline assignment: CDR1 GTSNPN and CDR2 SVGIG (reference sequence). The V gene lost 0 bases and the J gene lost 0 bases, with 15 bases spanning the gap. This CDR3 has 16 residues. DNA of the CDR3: TGTGCCTGGAGTGTACCAAGTGGGCACATCTCCTACGAGCAGTACTTC. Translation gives CAWSVPSGHISYEQYF.

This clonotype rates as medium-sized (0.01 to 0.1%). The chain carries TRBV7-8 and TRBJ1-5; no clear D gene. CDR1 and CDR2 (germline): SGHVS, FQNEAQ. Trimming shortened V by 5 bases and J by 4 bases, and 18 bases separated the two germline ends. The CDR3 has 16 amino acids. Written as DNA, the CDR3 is TGTGCCAGCAGCAACAATCTGGTGCAGAGAAATCAGCCCCAGCATTTT. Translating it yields CASSNNLVQRNQPQHF.

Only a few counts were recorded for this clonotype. The CDR3 here is CASSLAGVNTGELFF. The CDR3 region has the DNA TGTGCCAGCAGTTTAGCGGGGGTTAACACCGGGGAGCTGTTTTTT. The V and J genes are TRBV28 and TRBJ2-2; 7 bases are shared with TRBD2. V lost 2 bases, J lost 2 bases, and 2 bases stayed unmatched. The CDR3 covers 15 residues. Germline assignment: CDR1 MDHEN and CDR2 SYDVKM.

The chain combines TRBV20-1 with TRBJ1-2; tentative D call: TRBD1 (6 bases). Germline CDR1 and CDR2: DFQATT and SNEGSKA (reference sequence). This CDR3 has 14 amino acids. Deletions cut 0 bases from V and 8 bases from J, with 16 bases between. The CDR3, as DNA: TGCAGTGCTAGAGATCCTACAGGGCCGTGGGGCTACACCTTC. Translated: CSARDPTGPWGYTF.